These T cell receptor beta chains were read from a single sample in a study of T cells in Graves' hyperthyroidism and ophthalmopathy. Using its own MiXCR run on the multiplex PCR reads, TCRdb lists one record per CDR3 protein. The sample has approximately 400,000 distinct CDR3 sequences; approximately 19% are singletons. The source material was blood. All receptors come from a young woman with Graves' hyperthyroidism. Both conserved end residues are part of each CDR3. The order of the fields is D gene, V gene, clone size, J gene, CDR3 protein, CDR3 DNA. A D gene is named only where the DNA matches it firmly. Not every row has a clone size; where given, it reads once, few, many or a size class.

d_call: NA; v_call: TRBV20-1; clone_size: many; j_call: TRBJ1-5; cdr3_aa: CRAGGVSNQPQHF; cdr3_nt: TGCAGGGCAGGAGGGGTGAGCAATCAGCCCCAGCATTTT
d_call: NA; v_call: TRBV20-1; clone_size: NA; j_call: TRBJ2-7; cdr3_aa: CSARSRRVGYGQYF; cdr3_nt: TGCAGTGCTAGATCTCGTAGGGTGGGGTACGGGCAGTACTTC
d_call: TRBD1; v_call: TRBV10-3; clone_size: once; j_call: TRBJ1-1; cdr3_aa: CATRQGLSWGTEAFF; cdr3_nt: TGTGCCACCAGACAGGGGTTATCTTGGGGCACTGAAGCTTTCTTT
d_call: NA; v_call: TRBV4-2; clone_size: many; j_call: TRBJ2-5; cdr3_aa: CASSQESTGRETQYF; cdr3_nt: TGTGCCAGCAGCCAAGAGTCCACAGGGAGGGAGACCCAGTACTTC
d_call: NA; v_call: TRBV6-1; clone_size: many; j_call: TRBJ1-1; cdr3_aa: CASSHPWEEAFF; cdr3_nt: TGTGCCAGCAGTCATCCGTGGGAGGAGGCTTTCTTT
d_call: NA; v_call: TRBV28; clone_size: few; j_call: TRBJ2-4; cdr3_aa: CASSSPTLGGEDIQYF; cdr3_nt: TGTGCCAGCAGTTCCCCAACACTGGGGGGCGAGGACATTCAGTACTTC
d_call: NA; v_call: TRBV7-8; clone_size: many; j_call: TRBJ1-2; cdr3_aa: CASSLAPGFDYGYTF; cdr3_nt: TGTGCCAGCAGCTTAGCCCCAGGGTTCGACTATGGCTACACCTTC
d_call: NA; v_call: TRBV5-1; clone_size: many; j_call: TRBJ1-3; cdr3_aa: CASSLAGLFSGNTIYF; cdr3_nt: TGCGCCAGCAGCTTGGCAGGACTCTTCTCTGGAAACACCATATATTTT
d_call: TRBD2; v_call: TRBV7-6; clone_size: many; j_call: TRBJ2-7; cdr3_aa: CASSHTLAGFDEQYF; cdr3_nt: TGTGCCAGCAGTCATACACTAGCGGGATTCGACGAGCAGTACTTC
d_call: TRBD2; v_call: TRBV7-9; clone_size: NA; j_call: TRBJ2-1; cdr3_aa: CASIGLAGNEQFF; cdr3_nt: TGTGCCAGCATCGGACTAGCGGGCAATGAGCAGTTCTTC
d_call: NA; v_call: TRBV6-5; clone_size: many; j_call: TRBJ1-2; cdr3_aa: CASSFDRATYGYTF; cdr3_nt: TGTGCCAGCAGTTTCGACAGAGCGACCTATGGCTACACCTTC
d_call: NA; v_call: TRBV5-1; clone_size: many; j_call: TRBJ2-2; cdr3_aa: CASSLNPNTGELFF; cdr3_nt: TGTGCCAGCAGTTTGAACCCTAACACCGGGGAGCTGTTTTTT
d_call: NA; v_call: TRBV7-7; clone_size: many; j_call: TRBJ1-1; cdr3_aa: CASSLWADTEAFF; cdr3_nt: TGTGCTAGCAGCTTATGGGCGGACACTGAAGCTTTCTTT
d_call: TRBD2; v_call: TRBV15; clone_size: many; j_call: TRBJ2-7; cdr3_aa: CATSRAFQRGTYEQYF; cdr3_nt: TGTGCCACCAGCAGAGCCTTCCAGCGGGGGACTTACGAGCAGTACTTC
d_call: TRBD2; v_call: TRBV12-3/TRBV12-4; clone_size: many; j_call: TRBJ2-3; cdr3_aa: CASGSGGTDTQYF; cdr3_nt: TGTGCCAGCGGTAGCGGGGGCACAGATACGCAGTATTTT
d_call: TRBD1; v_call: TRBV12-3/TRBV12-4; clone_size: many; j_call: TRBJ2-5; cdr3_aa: CASSLTPRGLGETQYF; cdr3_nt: TGTGCCAGCAGTTTAACCCCAAGGGGGCTGGGGGAGACCCAGTACTTC
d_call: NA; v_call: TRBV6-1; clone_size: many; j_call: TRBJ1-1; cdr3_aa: CASSEGWNTEAFF; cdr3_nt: TGTGCCAGCAGTGAGGGGTGGAACACTGAAGCTTTCTTT
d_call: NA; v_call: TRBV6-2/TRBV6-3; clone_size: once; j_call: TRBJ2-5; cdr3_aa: CASRRGGSETQYF; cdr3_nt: TGTGCCAGCAGGAGGGGGGGGAGTGAGACCCAGTACTTC
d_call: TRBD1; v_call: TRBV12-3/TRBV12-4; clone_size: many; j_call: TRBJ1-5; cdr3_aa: CASSLDYRGPNQPQHF; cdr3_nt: TGTGCCAGCAGTTTAGACTACAGGGGACCCAATCAGCCCCAGCATTTT
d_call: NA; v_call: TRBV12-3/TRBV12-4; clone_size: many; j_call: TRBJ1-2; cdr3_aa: CASSLDRNGYGYTF; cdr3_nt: TGTGCCAGCAGTTTAGACAGGAATGGGTATGGCTACACCTTC
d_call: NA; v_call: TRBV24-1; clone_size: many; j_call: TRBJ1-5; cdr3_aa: CATSDATGNGPQHF; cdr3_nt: TGTGCCACCAGTGACGCGACCGGCAATGGCCCCCAGCATTTT
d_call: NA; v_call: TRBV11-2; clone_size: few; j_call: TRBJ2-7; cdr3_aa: CASTPSRASYEQYF; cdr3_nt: TGTGCCAGCACCCCTAGCCGGGCTTCCTACGAGCAGTACTTC
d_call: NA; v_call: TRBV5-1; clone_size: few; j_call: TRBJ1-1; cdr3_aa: CASSLQPTNTEAFF; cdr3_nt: TGCGCCAGCAGCTTACAACCCACCAACACTGAAGCTTTCTTT
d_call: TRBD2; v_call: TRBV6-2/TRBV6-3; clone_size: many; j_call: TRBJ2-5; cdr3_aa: CASRGLAGPQETQYF; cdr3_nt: TGTGCCAGCAGGGGACTAGCGGGGCCCCAAGAGACCCAGTACTTC
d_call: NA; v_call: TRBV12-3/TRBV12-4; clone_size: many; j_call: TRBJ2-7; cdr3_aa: CASSSPGLSYEQYF; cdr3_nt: TGTGCCAGCAGTTCCCCCGGGTTATCCTACGAGCAGTACTTC
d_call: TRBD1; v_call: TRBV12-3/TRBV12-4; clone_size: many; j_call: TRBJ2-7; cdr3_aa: CASSLQGAGEQYF; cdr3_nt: TGTGCCAGCAGCTTACAGGGGGCGGGGGAGCAGTACTTC
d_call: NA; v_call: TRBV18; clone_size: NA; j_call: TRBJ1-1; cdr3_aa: CASSRRPLYQGDTEAFF; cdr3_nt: TGTGCCAGCTCTCGCCGTCCCCTCTACCAGGGTGACACTGAAGCTTTCTTT
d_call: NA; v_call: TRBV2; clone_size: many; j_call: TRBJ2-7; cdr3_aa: CASSGGGGGYEQYF; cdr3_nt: TGTGCCAGCAGTGGGGGAGGAGGGGGCTACGAGCAGTACTTC
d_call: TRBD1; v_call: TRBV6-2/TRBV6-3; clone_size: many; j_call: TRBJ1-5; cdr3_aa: CASSYSLGQGDFSNQPQHF; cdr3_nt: TGTGCCAGCAGTTACTCTTTGGGACAGGGAGATTTTAGCAATCAGCCCCAGCATTTT
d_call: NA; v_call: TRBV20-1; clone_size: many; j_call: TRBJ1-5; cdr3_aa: CSALKGPVNQPQHF; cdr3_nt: TGCAGTGCATTGAAGGGACCTGTGAATCAGCCCCAGCATTTT
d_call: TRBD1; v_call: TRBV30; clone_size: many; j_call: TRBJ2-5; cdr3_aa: CAWSPHRGLAETQYF; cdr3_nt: TGTGCCTGGAGTCCCCACAGGGGTTTGGCGGAGACCCAGTACTTC
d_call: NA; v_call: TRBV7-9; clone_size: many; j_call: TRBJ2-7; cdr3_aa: CASSSGRVSTYEQYF; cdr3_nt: TGTGCCAGCAGCTCGGGCAGGGTATCGACCTACGAGCAGTACTTC
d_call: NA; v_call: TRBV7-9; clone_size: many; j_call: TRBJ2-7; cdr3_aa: CASSRTGAYEQYF; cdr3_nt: TGTGCCAGCAGTAGGACGGGGGCCTACGAGCAGTACTTC
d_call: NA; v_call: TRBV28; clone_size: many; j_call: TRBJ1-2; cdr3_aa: CASSLGGGLGGYTF; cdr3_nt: TGTGCCAGCAGTTTAGGTGGGGGGCTTGGTGGCTACACCTTC
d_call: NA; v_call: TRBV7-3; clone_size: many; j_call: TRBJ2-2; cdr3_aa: CASSLSARGGTGELFF; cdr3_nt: TGTGCCAGCAGCTTGAGTGCGAGGGGCGGAACCGGGGAGCTGTTTTTT